This TCR beta chain was profiled in a study of blood T cell repertoires in COVID-19. Study background: T cells, B-cell-depleted T cells, or PBMCs provided the cDNA or gDNA that served as material.

Libraries were prepared by immunoSEQ multiplex PCR; TCRdb keeps only in-frame clonotypes and omits some of them. This table has 70,000 to 100,000 clones, more than 70% appearing once. The germline V gene encodes CDR1 MDHEN and CDR2 SYDVKM. Between the trimmed V and J ends, which lost 5 bases and 3 bases, there was a span of 6 bases. The CDR3 consists of 12 residues. This TCR came from a woman at least 80 years old with acute or convalescent COVID-19. The V call is TRBV28, the J call TRBJ2-3; unclear D gene. The source material was peripheral blood. The CDR3 reads CASSAATDTQYF. The CDR3, as DNA: TGTGCCAGCAGTGCCGCGACAGATACGCAGTATTTT.